The entry that follows covers one T cell receptor (beta chain) sequence. The V end was cut by 5 bases, the J end by 0 bases, with 11 bases between. Germline V CDR1 and CDR2: SGHRS, YFSETQ. CDR3 length: 14 amino acids. The source of the sample is a study of T cell responses to AZD1222 COVID-19 vaccine. Method: immunoSEQ multiplex PCR; TCRdb's copy keeps in-frame clones and lacks some. The sample consists of about 99,000 clones, 75% to 90% of them appearing once. J is TRBJ1-1 and V is TRBV5-1; D is ambiguous. The material was peripheral blood, obtained on day 0 of AZD1222 vaccination. The TCR originated in an adult in good health. The CDR3 coding sequence is TGCGCCAGCAGAAGTTCCAGGCTGAACACTGAAGCTTTCTTT. This sequence encodes CASRSSRLNTEAFF.